Below are 23 T cell receptor beta chains sequenced from a single sample in a study of long-term antiretroviral therapy in people with HIV. A v3.0 immunoSEQ assay was performed at survey level. Some clones are missing from TCRdb's copy, which holds only in-frame ones; the method was immunoSEQ multiplex PCR. The sample records 15,000 to 20,000 clones, roughly 80% being singletons. The specimen comprised unsorted PBMCs, sampled 0.6 years after starting antiretroviral therapy. The origin of the receptors is a woman between 18 and 29 years old with HIV.

This rearrangement joins TRBV2 to TRBJ2-1, with D uncertain. Germline V gene sequence: CDR1 SNHLY, CDR2 FYNNEI. This CDR3 contains 13 residues. V was shortened by 1 base and J by 10 bases, with 11 bases between the two germline ends. The CDR3 protein is CASSEGWAGEQFF. CDR3 nucleotide sequence: TGTGCCAGCAGTGAAGGCTGGGCAGGCGAGCAGTTCTTC. The full variable domain, in which reference TRBV2 and TRBJ2-1 provide the parts outside the CDR3, is EPEVTQTPSHQVTQMGQEVILRCVPISNHLYFYWYRQILGQKVEFLVSFYNNEISEKSEIFDDQFSVERPDGSNFTLKIRSTKLEDSAMYFCASSEGWAGEQFFGPGTRLTVL.

The chain links TRBV23-1 to TRBJ1-2, with a weak D call TRBD1 (6 bases). TRBV23-1 is an ORF; its function is uncertain. The ends were cut back, 8 bases at V and 9 bases at J, with 10 bases in the middle. The CDR3 has 10 residues. CDR3 in DNA: TGCGCCAGCGGACAGTTTCGCTACACCTTC. As protein: CASGQFRYTF.

The genes are TRBV11-2 and TRBJ1-6; D remains ambiguous. CDR3 length equals 16 residues. V shed 5 bases and J shed 7 bases, with 18 bases lying between them. Germline V gene sequence: CDR1 SGHAT, CDR2 FQNNGV. The DNA for the CDR3 is TGTGCCAGCAGCCCCTTAACCCGGGCCCTCAATTCACCCCTCCACTTT. Protein: CASSPLTRALNSPLHF. The whole variable domain, remainder taken from reference TRBV11-2 and TRBJ1-6, is EAGVAQSPRYKIIEKRQSVAFWCNPISGHATLYWYQQILGQGPKLLIQFQNNGVVDDSQLPKDRFSAERLKGVDSTLKIQPAKLEDSAVYLCASSPLTRALNSPLHFGNGTRLTVT.

The J gene is TRBJ1-1, the V gene TRBV2; 7 bases are shared with TRBD1. The CDR3 spans 15 residues. Trimming took 6 bases from V and 0 from J; bases not matched to a gene: 7. Germline V gene sequence: CDR1 SNHLY, CDR2 FYNNEI. CDR3: CASRIRDRMNTEAFF. The CDR3 DNA reads TGTGCCAGCAGAATTAGGGACAGAATGAACACTGAAGCTTTCTTT.

The chain carries TRBV2 and TRBJ2-3, with D unresolved. This CDR3 spans 15 amino acids. V was shortened by 6 bases and J by 0 bases, with 13 bases between the two germline ends. Germline values: CDR1 SNHLY, CDR2 FYNNEI. The CDR3 region is CASSSSGRSTDTQYF. CDR3 sequence (DNA): TGTGCCAGCAGCTCAAGTGGACGGAGCACAGATACGCAGTATTTT.

The chain carries TRBV2 and TRBJ1-5, with D possibly matching TRBD1 (5 bases). In germline, CDR1 is SNHLY, CDR2 FYNNEI. V gave up 6 bases and J gave up 0 bases, with 12 bases separating them. The CDR3 is 15 amino acids. CDR3 coding DNA: TGTGCCAGCAGAGAGGGACCCTATAGCAATCAGCCCCAGCATTTT. Protein sequence: CASREGPYSNQPQHF.

The rearrangement links TRBV25-1 to TRBJ2-7, with D possibly TRBD2 on 5 matching bases. Looked up from germline, CDR1 is MGHDK and CDR2 is SYGVNS. Trimming shortened V by 4 bases and J by 3 bases, and 16 bases separated the two germline ends. The CDR3 covers 15 residues. The CDR3 protein is CASSGYGKRGYEQYF. The DNA of the CDR3 is TGTGCCAGCAGTGGATACGGGAAAAGAGGCTACGAGCAGTACTTC.

The chain employs TRBV5-4 and TRBJ1-3; TRBD1 matches 8 bases. The germline V gene has CDR1 SGHNT and CDR2 YYREEE (reference sequence). J lost 6 bases, V lost 4 bases, and 6 bases had no gene match. The CDR3 is made up of 14 amino acids. CDR3 loop: CASSQTGVENTIYF. In nucleotides, the CDR3 is TGTGCCAGCAGCCAGACAGGGGTAGAAAACACCATATATTTT.

V gene TRBV19 combines with J gene TRBJ1-4; D remains unclear. Per the germline V gene, CDR1 is LNHDA and CDR2 is SQIVND (reference sequence). This CDR3 comprises 15 residues. V was trimmed by 0 bases and J by 8 bases, leaving 13 bases between them. The CDR3 loop reads CASSIDNFFGEKLFF. The CDR3 DNA is TGTGCCAGTAGTATAGATAACTTTTTCGGGGAAAAACTGTTTTTT.

The chain has TRBV9 and TRBJ2-2, with D tentatively TRBD2 (5 bases). Germline V gene lookup returns CDR1 SGDLS and CDR2 YYNGEE. The CDR3 sequence is 15 residues long. Trimming cost V 7 bases and J 4 bases, with 17 bases left between them. CDR3 coding DNA: TGTGCCAGCGGCGGACTGTTTCTTAGCACCGGGGAGCTGTTTTTT. As protein: CASGGLFLSTGELFF.

CDR3 sequence (DNA): TGTGCCAGCCAGACAGGAGTTGGACCAGATACGCAGTATTTT. This codes for CASQTGVGPDTQYF. This chain connects TRBV7-2 to TRBJ2-3, with a possible D match to TRBD1 (6 bases). The germline V gene encodes CDR1 SGHTA and CDR2 FQGNSA. This CDR3 has 14 amino acids. V dropped 8 bases and J dropped 4 bases, with 16 bases sitting between them.

The CDR3 DNA sequence: TGCGCCAGCAGTGAGTCGTTAACAGATACGCAGTATTTT. Translating gives CASSESLTDTQYF. The chain has TRBV10-1 and TRBJ2-3; D uncertain. Trimming cost V 0 bases and J 3 bases, with 4 bases left between them. Looked up from germline, CDR1 is WNHNN and CDR2 is SYGVQD (reference sequence). This CDR3 has 13 amino acids.

This chain links TRBV27 with TRBJ1-1; D is unclear. CDR3 size: 14 residues. The germline V gene has CDR1 MNHEY and CDR2 SMNVEV (reference sequence). V lost 2 bases and J lost 3, with 10 bases in between. CDR3 sequence reads: CASSLRWVDTEAFF. The CDR3 DNA is TGTGCCAGCAGTTTAAGGTGGGTCGACACTGAAGCTTTCTTT.

The gene calls are TRBV28 and TRBJ2-7; 8 bases agree with TRBD2. There are 14 residues in the CDR3. The germline V gene encodes CDR1 MDHEN and CDR2 SYDVKM. V dropped 5 bases and J dropped 6; count of bases not matched to a gene: 9. CDR3 nucleotides: TGTGCCAGCAGTCAAGCGGGAGCGTTCTCCGAGCAGTACTTC. It encodes CASSQAGAFSEQYF.

The chain recombines TRBV9 with TRBJ2-1; 8 nucleotides match TRBD2. CDR3 length: 16 residues. V lost 1 base and J lost 0; bases outside the gene matches: 3. The germline V gene encodes CDR1 SGDLS and CDR2 YYNGEE. CDR3 nucleotide sequence: TGTGCCAGCAGCGTAAGGCGGGAGGCCTCCTACAATGAGCAGTTCTTC. This gives the protein CASSVRREASYNEQFF. Based on the CDR3 plus reference TRBV9 and TRBJ2-1, the full variable domain is DSGVTQTPKHLITATGQRVTLRCSPRSGDLSVYWYQQSLDQGLQFLIQYYNGEERAKGNILERFSAQQFPDLHSELNLSSLELGDSALYFCASSVRREASYNEQFFGPGTRLTVL.

The chain is built from TRBV9 and TRBJ1-4, with D perhaps matching TRBD1 (6 bases). Deletions cut 2 bases from V and 6 bases from J, with 11 bases between. This CDR3 comprises 14 residues. From germline, CDR1 is SGDLS and CDR2 YYNGEE. Here the CDR3 reads CASSVEGGDEKLFF. CDR3 nucleotides: TGTGCCAGCAGCGTGGAGGGGGGGGATGAAAAACTGTTTTTT.

The V call is TRBV11-2, the J call TRBJ1-1; D not resolved. The CDR3 is made up of 12 amino acids. Germline CDR1 reads SGHAT; CDR2 reads FQNNGV. Trimming removed 5 bases at V and 4 bases at J, with 8 bases between. This chain's CDR3 is CASSPWGTEAFF. In DNA, the CDR3 is TGTGCCAGCAGCCCATGGGGCACTGAAGCTTTCTTT.

The V gene is TRBV19, the J gene TRBJ2-1; 16 positions agree with TRBD2. Germline CDR1 and CDR2: LNHDA and SQIVND (reference sequence). The trim removed 5 bases at V and 8 bases at J, leaving 12 bases unmatched. The CDR3 loop spans 18 amino acids. CDR3 sequence: CASSPQGLAGGLHDEQFF. DNA for the CDR3: TGTGCCAGTAGTCCCCAGGGACTAGCGGGGGGGCTTCACGATGAGCAGTTCTTC.

The chain employs TRBV2 and TRBJ1-2; D possibly corresponds to TRBD1 (5 bases). The V end was cut by 0 bases, the J end by 2 bases, with 7 bases between. This CDR3 has 14 amino acids. CDR1 is SNHLY and CDR2 is FYNNEI in the germline V gene. In nucleotides, the CDR3 is TGTGCCAGCAGTGAAGCTGAGGGGAACTATGGCTACACCTTC. This translates into CASSEAEGNYGYTF.

This chain connects TRBV14 to TRBJ2-5; D not resolved. CDR1 is SGHDN and CDR2 is FVKESK in the germline V gene. This CDR3 is built from 14 residues. The V end was cut by 1 base, the J end by 5 bases, with 11 bases between. The CDR3 protein is CASSQGARSETQYF. As DNA, the CDR3 is TGTGCCAGCAGCCAAGGTGCCAGGTCGGAGACCCAGTACTTC.

The chain carries TRBV7-9 and TRBJ2-1; D remains unclear. The CDR3 covers 14 residues. Trimming pared 5 bases from V and 4 bases from J, leaving 12 bases between. The germline gives CDR1 SEHNR, CDR2 FQNEAQ (reference sequence). This CDR3 reads CASSPLGPYNEQFF. CDR3 DNA: TGTGCCAGCAGCCCCCTCGGGCCTTACAATGAGCAGTTCTTC. Variable domain in full (rest from reference TRBV7-9 and TRBJ2-1): DTGVSQNPRHKITKRGQNVTFRCDPISEHNRLYWYRQTLGQGPEFLTYFQNEAQLEKSRLLSDRFSAERPKGSFSTLEIQRTEQGDSAMYLCASSPLGPYNEQFFGPGTRLTVL.

This chain connects TRBV28 to TRBJ2-5; D tentatively reads TRBD1 or TRBD2 (5 bases each). Trimming removed 4 bases from V and 2 bases from J, with 8 bases in between. Per germline, CDR1 MDHEN and CDR2 SYDVKM. The CDR3 loop spans 13 amino acids. The CDR3 loop is CASSSGPQETQYF. As DNA, the CDR3 is TGTGCCAGCAGTTCGGGACCACAAGAGACCCAGTACTTC.

This chain uses TRBV6-5 with TRBJ1-2; D remains unclear. Germline CDR1 and CDR2: MNHEY and SVGAGI. Trimming took 4 bases from V and 2 from J, leaving 5 bases between them. This CDR3 spans 12 amino acids. CDR3 bases: TGTGCCAGCAGTTCTGGCAACTATGGCTACACCTTC. Amino acid sequence: CASSSGNYGYTF.